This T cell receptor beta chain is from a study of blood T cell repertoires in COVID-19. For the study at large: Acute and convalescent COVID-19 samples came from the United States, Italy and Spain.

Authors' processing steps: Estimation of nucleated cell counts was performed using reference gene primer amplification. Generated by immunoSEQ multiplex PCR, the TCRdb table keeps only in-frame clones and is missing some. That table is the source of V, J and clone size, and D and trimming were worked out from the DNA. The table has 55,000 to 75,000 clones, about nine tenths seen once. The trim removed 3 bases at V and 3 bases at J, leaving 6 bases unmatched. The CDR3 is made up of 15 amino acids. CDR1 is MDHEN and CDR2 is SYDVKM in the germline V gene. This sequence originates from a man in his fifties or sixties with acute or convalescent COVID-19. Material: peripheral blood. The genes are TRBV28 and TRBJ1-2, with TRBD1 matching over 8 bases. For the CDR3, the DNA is TGTGCCAGCAGTTTCACGGACAGGGTGGACTATGGCTACACCTTC. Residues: CASSFTDRVDYGYTF.